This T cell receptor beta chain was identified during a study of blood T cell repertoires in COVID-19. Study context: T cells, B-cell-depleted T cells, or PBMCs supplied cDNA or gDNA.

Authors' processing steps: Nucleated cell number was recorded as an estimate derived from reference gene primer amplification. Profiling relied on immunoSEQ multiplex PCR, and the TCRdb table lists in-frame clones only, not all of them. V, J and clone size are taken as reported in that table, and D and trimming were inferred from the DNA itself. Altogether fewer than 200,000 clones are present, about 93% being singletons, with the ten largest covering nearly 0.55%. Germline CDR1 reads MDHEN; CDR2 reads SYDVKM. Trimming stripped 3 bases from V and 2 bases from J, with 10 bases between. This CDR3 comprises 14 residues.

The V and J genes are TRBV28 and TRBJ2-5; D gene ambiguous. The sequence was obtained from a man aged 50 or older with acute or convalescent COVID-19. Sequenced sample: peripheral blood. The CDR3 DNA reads TGTGCCAGCAGTTTCAACTGGGCACAAGAGACCCAGTACTTC. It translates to CASSFNWAQETQYF.